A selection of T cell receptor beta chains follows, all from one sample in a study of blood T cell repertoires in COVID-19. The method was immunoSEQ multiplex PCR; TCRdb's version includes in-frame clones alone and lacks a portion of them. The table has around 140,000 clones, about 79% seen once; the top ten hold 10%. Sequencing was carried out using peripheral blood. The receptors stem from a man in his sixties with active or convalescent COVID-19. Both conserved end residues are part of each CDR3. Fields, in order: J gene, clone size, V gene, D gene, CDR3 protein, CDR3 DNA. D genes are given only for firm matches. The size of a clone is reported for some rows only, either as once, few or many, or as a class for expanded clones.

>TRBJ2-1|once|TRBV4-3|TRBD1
CASSPGQGAHEQFF
TGCGCCAGCAGCCCAGGACAGGGGGCGCATGAACAGTTCTTC
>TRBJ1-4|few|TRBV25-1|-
CASSESGGLGKLFF
TGTGCCAGCAGTGAATCTGGGGGCCTCGGAAAACTGTTTTTT
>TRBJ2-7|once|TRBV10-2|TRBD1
CASSDPQGPKYYEQYF
TGCGCCAGCAGTGACCCACAGGGGCCCAAATACTACGAGCAGTACTTC
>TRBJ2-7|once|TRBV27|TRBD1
CASSRQGSYEQYF
TGTGCCAGCAGCAGACAGGGCTCCTACGAGCAGTACTTC
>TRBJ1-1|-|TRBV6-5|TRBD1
CASSPGTGSNTEAFF
TGTGCCAGCAGTCCCGGGACAGGGTCGAACACTGAAGCTTTCTTT
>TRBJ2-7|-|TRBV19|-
CASRATGSTYEQYF
TGTGCCAGTCGGGCGACAGGCTCAACCTACGAGCAGTACTTC
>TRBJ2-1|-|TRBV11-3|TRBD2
CASSFLAGGYYNEQFF
TGTGCCAGCAGCTTCCTAGCGGGGGGTTACTACAATGAGCAGTTCTTC
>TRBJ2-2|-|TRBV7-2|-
CASSPTPAQGRTGELFF
TGTGCCAGCAGCCCAACCCCGGCACAGGGACGCACCGGGGAGCTGTTTTTT
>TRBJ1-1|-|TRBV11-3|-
CASSFPVTEAFF
TGTGCCAGCAGCTTTCCCGTCACTGAAGCTTTCTTT
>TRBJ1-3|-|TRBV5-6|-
CASSLRTGYSGNTIYF
TGTGCCAGCAGCTTAAGAACAGGGTACTCTGGAAACACCATATATTTT
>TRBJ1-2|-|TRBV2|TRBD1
CASREDRASYGYTF
TGTGCCAGCAGAGAGGACAGGGCTTCCTATGGCTACACCTTC
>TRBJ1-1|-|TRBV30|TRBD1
CAWSDPGQVYMNTEAFF
TGTGCCTGGAGTGATCCTGGACAGGTGTACATGAACACTGAAGCTTTCTTT
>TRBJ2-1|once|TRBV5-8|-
CASSWTPILDEQFF
TGTGCCAGCAGCTGGACTCCGATACTGGATGAGCAGTTCTTC
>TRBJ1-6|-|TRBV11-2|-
CASSLVGRDNSPLHF
TGTGCCAGCAGCTTAGTAGGGAGAGATAATTCACCCCTCCACTTT
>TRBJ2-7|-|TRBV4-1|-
CASSQDMMEYEQYF
TGCGCCAGCAGCCAAGATATGATGGAGTACGAGCAGTACTTC
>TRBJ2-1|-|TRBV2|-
CASKRGAAYNEQFF
TGTGCCAGTAAACGGGGTGCAGCCTACAATGAGCAGTTCTTC
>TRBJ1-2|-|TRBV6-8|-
CASSYVTANYGYTF
TGTGCCAGCAGTTACGTGACAGCCAACTATGGCTACACCTTC
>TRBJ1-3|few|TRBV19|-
CASSEGHITASSGNTIYF
TGTGCCAGTAGCGAGGGACACATAACAGCCTCCTCTGGAAACACCATATATTTT
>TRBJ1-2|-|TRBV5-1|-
CASSLSVTAGGYTF
TGCGCCAGCAGCTTGAGCGTGACTGCCGGAGGCTACACCTTC
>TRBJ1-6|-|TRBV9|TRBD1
CASSPGQGRNSPLHF
TGTGCCAGCAGCCCCGGACAGGGACGGAATTCACCCCTCCACTTT
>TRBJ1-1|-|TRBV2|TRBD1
CASRNIRGAVNTEAFF
TGTGCCAGCAGGAACATCAGGGGGGCCGTGAACACTGAAGCTTTCTTT
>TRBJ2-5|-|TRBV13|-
CASSLGRAEETQYF
TGTGCCAGCAGCTTAGGGCGGGCGGAAGAGACCCAGTACTTC
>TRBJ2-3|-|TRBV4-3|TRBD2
CASSQGNSGGVTDTQYF
TGCGCCAGCAGCCAAGGAAATAGCGGGGGTGTGACAGATACGCAGTATTTT
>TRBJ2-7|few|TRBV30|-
CAWRGPNYEQYF
TGTGCCTGGAGGGGGCCTAACTACGAGCAGTACTTC
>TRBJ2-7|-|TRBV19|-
CASRGSSYEQYF
TGTGCCAGTAGGGGGAGCTCCTACGAGCAGTACTTC
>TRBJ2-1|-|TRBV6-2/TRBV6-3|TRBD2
CASSSGLARGRKQFF
TGTGCCAGCAGTTCGGGACTAGCCAGGGGACGGAAGCAGTTCTTC
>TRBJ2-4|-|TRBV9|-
CASSVGGTKNIQYF
TGTGCCAGCAGCGTGGGGGGTACCAAAAACATTCAGTACTTC